The entry below describes one T cell receptor beta chain. Its matching antigen is unknown. These data are taken from a study of CD8 T cells in Susac syndrome. Study-level results: The number of individuals included in the study's TCR sequencing and HLA analysis was acknowledged as relatively small.

CD8+ and CD4+ T cells were negatively isolated; TEMRA cells were FACS-enriched. The RNA input was about 0.5 to 1 ug, and it was reverse transcribed with random hexamers. Amplification of TCR beta CDR3 spanned 54 Vbeta and 13 Jbeta via immunoSEQ multiplex PCR. MiXCR was run by TCRdb on the immunoSEQ multiplex PCR reads, yielding one entry per CDR3 protein. The table records roughly 160,000 distinct CDR3 sequences, more than 95% of them present only once. CDR3 length: 12 amino acids. The V and J ends lost 7 bases and 4 bases, in that order; junction bases with no gene match: 6. The V gene's germline CDR1 is GTSNPN and CDR2 SVGIG (reference sequence).

The receptor was isolated from a human donor with Susac syndrome. The sequenced sample was CD4+ T cells from PBMCs. This chain connects TRBV30 to TRBJ2-7, with 8 bases fitting TRBD1. The CDR3 bases are TGTGCCTCGGGACAGGCCCCTTACGAGCAGTACTTC. Translating it yields CASGQAPYEQYF.